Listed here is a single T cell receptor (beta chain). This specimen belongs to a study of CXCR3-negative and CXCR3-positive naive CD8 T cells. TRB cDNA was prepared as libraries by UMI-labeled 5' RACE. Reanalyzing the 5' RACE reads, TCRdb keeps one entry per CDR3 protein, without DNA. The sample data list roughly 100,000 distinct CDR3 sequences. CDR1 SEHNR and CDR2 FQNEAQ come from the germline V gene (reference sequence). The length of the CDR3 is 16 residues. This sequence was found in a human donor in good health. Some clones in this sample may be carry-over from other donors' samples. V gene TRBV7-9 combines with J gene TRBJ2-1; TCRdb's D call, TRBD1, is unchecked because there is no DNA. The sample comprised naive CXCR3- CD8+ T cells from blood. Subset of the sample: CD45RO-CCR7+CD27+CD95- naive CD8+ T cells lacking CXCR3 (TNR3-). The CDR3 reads CASSLVQGRQGDEQFF.